Listed here are 7 T cell receptor beta chains from one sample, sequenced in a study of cytomegalovirus exposure and HLA in healthy donors. PCR used 60 Vbeta primers and 13 Jbeta primers. Libraries were prepared by immunoSEQ multiplex PCR; TCRdb keeps only in-frame clonotypes and omits some of them. The table shows more than 65,000 clones, with around three quarters occurring only once. Sequencing was carried out using PBMCs. These receptors came from a woman aged 40-49 years in good health and CMV-seropositive.

The chain uses TRBV6-1 and TRBJ1-2; 7 nucleotides agree with TRBD1. The CDR3 length is 16 residues. The junction had 8 bases not matched to a gene; V was cut back by 4 bases and J by 0 bases. CDR1 and CDR2 from the germline V gene are MNHNS and SASEGT. DNA for the CDR3: TGTGCCAGCAGTGCCCTTCGGACAGGTTCTAACTATGGCTACACCTTC. This codes for CASSALRTGSNYGYTF.

The chain recombines TRBV4-1 with TRBJ1-1; no firm D call. CDR1 MGHRA and CDR2 YSYEKL come from the germline V gene. The CDR3 spans 14 residues. V was shortened by 0 bases and J by 0 bases, with 5 bases between the two germline ends. This CDR3 is CASSQDWLNTEAFF. CDR3 nucleotides: TGCGCCAGCAGCCAAGATTGGCTGAACACTGAAGCTTTCTTT.

The count of this clone is one. The chain combines TRBV11-3 with TRBJ2-7, with 7 bases aligning to TRBD1. Trimming took 2 bases from V and 4 from J; bases not matched to a gene: 8. The CDR3 spans 15 residues. Germline CDR1 reads SGHNT; CDR2 reads YENEEA. The CDR3 protein is CASSLRPGQRYEQYF. The CDR3 DNA sequence: TGTGCCAGCAGCTTAAGACCGGGACAGCGGTACGAGCAGTACTTC.

A few counts support this clone. The chain employs TRBV14 and TRBJ2-5; TRBD1 is a possible D gene (6 bases). Trimming shortened V by 2 bases and J by 2 bases, and 9 bases separated the two germline ends. In germline, CDR1 is SGHDN, CDR2 FVKESK. The CDR3 extends over 14 amino acids. DNA of the CDR3: TGTGCCAGCAGCCAAAACAGGGCACAAGAGACCCAGTACTTC. This codes for CASSQNRAQETQYF.

Worth noting for this clone: One junction end disagrees with the germline gene, perhaps due to a read error. The chain combines TRBV5-6 with TRBJ2-7; D remains unclear. This CDR3 spans 11 amino acids. The germline V gene encodes CDR1 SGHDT and CDR2 YYEEEE. Written as DNA, the CDR3 is TGTGCCAGCAGCTCGGGTGTTTTTCAAGTCTTC. Translated, it gives CASSSGVFQVF.

J is TRBJ2-6 and V is TRBV28, with D perhaps matching TRBD2 (7 bases). CDR3 length equals 15 residues. Germline V gives CDR1 MDHEN, CDR2 SYDVKM. V was shortened by 6 bases and J by 2 bases, with 11 bases between the two germline ends. The CDR3 bases are TGTGCCAGCAGCCTAGGGGGGGCTGGGGCCAACGTCCTGACTTTC. Amino acid sequence: CASSLGGAGANVLTF. Full variable domain (missing parts from reference TRBV28 and TRBJ2-6): DVKVTQSSRYLVKRTGEKVFLECVQDMDHENMFWYRQDPGLGLRLIYFSYDVKMKEKGDIPEGYSVSREKKERFSLILESASTNQTSMYLCASSLGGAGANVLTFGAGSRLTVL.

The chain joins TRBV6-5 to TRBJ1-3; D perhaps matches TRBD1 (5 bases). Trimming removed 8 bases at V and 4 bases at J, with 12 bases between. Germline loops: CDR1 MNHEY, CDR2 SVGAGI. CDR3 length equals 13 residues. The CDR3 region is CASWGLVGNTIYF. CDR3 in DNA: TGTGCCAGCTGGGGCCTTGTGGGAAACACCATATATTTT.